This T cell receptor beta chain emerged from a study of blood T cell repertoires in COVID-19. The ends were cut back, 3 bases at V and 6 bases at J, with 14 bases in the middle. Per germline, CDR1 LGHDT and CDR2 YNNKEL (reference sequence). The CDR3 covers 15 residues. Assay: immunoSEQ multiplex PCR; the TCRdb copy retains only in-frame clones and omits some. The sample includes approximately 300,000 clones, 85% to 90% of them seen just once. Sequencing input: PBMCs or T cells enriched from blood (not recorded which). The receptor was isolated from a young woman who had recovered from COVID-19. The J gene is TRBJ1-4, the V gene TRBV3-1 (or the pseudogene TRBV3-2), with no clear D. Here the CDR3 reads CASSHVRGGDEKLFF. The CDR3 DNA reads TGTGCCAGCAGCCACGTCCGGGGAGGCGATGAAAAACTGTTTTTT.